Listed here are 28 T cell receptor beta chains from one sample, sequenced in a study of cytomegalovirus exposure and HLA in healthy donors. Primers: 60 Vbeta forward and 13 Jbeta reverse. Using immunoSEQ multiplex PCR, the repertoire was profiled, and TCRdb retains in-frame clones only, with some absent. Its table records 20,000 or so clones. The sequencing input was PBMCs. These receptor sequences come from a man between 60 and 75 years old in good health and CMV-seropositive.

The V and J genes are TRBV18 and TRBJ2-5, with TRBD2 as a possible D gene (5 bases). V dropped 3 bases and J dropped 1 base, with 12 bases sitting between them. The CDR3 totals 15 residues. CDR1 and CDR2 from the germline V gene are KGHSH and LQKENI. The CDR3 bases are TGTGCCAGCTCACCCCCCTCCGGGGTCCAAGAGACCCAGTACTTC. It encodes CASSPPSGVQETQYF.

The CDR3 loop reads CASSVVGTGWYEQYF. The CDR3, as DNA: TGTGCCAGCAGCGTGGTGGGGACAGGGTGGTACGAGCAGTACTTC. V gene TRBV5-6 combines with J gene TRBJ2-7, with 9 bases identical to TRBD1. The V gene end was trimmed by 4 bases and the J gene end by 4 bases; junction bases not matched to a gene: 9. Germline V gene lookup returns CDR1 SGHDT and CDR2 YYEEEE. The CDR3 sequence is 15 residues long.

The rearrangement links TRBV30 to TRBJ2-4; D is perhaps TRBD2 (5 bases). The V gene lost 3 bases and the J gene lost 8 bases, with 17 bases spanning the gap. The CDR3 runs to 14 residues. From germline, CDR1 is GTSNPN and CDR2 SVGIG (reference sequence). The CDR3 sequence is CAWRAGPFGDIQYF. Written as DNA, the CDR3 is TGTGCCTGGAGGGCGGGCCCCTTCGGCGACATTCAGTACTTC.

The chain carries TRBV7-2 and TRBJ1-1; D not resolved. The ends were cut back, 7 bases at V and 0 bases at J, with 9 bases in the middle. This CDR3 comprises 13 residues. CDR1 and CDR2 from the germline V gene are SGHTA and FQGNSA. CDR3 sequence (DNA): TGTGCCAGCACGTCCCGCGTGAACACTGAAGCTTTCTTT. This translates into CASTSRVNTEAFF.

The chain employs TRBV29-1 and TRBJ1-2; the D gene is possibly TRBD1 (5 bases). The germline gives CDR1 SQVTM, CDR2 ANQGSEA. V lost 1 base and J lost 4, with 25 bases in between. CDR3 length: 18 residues. The DNA of the CDR3 is TGCAGCGTTGAAGCCGAAAACTTAAGGGAAGGGGTGGGCTATGGCTACACCTTC. Translating gives CSVEAENLREGVGYGYTF.

The chain joins TRBV29-1 to TRBJ2-7, with a possible D match to TRBD2 (5 bases). Trimming pared 3 bases from V and 11 bases from J, leaving 14 bases between. From germline, CDR1 is SQVTM and CDR2 ANQGSEA. There are 11 residues in the CDR3. Here the CDR3 DNA reads TGCAGCGTTGACTCGGGGTACTGGGAGTACTTC. Translating it yields CSVDSGYWEYF.

The rearrangement links TRBV7-9 to TRBJ2-3; no reliable D call. CDR1 and CDR2 from the germline V gene are SEHNR and FQNEAQ (reference sequence). CDR3 length: 11 amino acids. V gave up 4 bases and J gave up 5 bases, with 4 bases separating them. This CDR3 reads CASSSIDTQYF. CDR3 DNA: TGTGCCAGCAGCTCCATAGATACGCAGTATTTT.

This chain links TRBV30 with TRBJ2-7, with 7 bases matching TRBD2. V trimming: 1 base; J trimming: 1 base; junction bases outside the gene matches: 4. In germline, CDR1 is GTSNPN, CDR2 SVGIG (reference sequence). The CDR3 spans 14 residues. The chain's CDR3 is CAWSAGLSSYEQYF. CDR3 bases: TGTGCCTGGAGTGCGGGACTAAGTTCCTACGAGCAGTACTTC. The variable domain in full, completed from reference TRBV30 and TRBJ2-7, reads SQTIHQWPATLVQPVGSPLSLECTVEGTSNPNLYWYRQAAGRGLQLLFYSVGIGQISSEVPQNLSASRPQDRQFILSSKKLLLSDSGFYLCAWSAGLSSYEQYFGPGTRLTVT.

The chain joins TRBV2 to TRBJ2-7, with 7 bases identical to TRBD2. The CDR3 is 15 residues long. Germline lookup yields CDR1 SNHLY and CDR2 FYNNEI. J lost 0 bases, V lost 1 base, and 3 bases had no gene match. The CDR3 sequence: CASSEGGSASYEQYF. The CDR3 DNA sequence: TGTGCCAGCAGTGAAGGCGGGAGCGCCTCCTACGAGCAGTACTTC.

V gene TRBV5-6 combines with J gene TRBJ2-1; maybe TRBD2 (6 bases). Germline CDR1 and CDR2: SGHDT and YYEEEE. This CDR3 has 13 residues. V was trimmed by 4 bases and J by 6 bases, leaving 11 bases between them. CDR3 residues: CASSRDFINEQFF. The CDR3 DNA follows: TGTGCCAGCAGCCGGGACTTCATCAATGAGCAGTTCTTC.

The genes are TRBV7-2 and TRBJ1-1; 7 nucleotides line up with TRBD1. Germline CDR1 SGHTA, CDR2 FQGNSA. The CDR3 runs 14 residues. Trimming at V came to 5 bases and at J to 1 base, leaving 4 bases not matched to a gene. CDR3 loop: CASSRRTGNTEAFF. CDR3 coding DNA: TGTGCCAGCAGCCGTCGGACAGGGAACACTGAAGCTTTCTTT.

The rearrangement joins TRBV30 to TRBJ2-5, with 8 bases lining up with TRBD1. J was trimmed by 1 base and V by 5 bases; bases with no gene match: 9. Germline V gives CDR1 GTSNPN, CDR2 SVGIG (reference sequence). CDR3 size: 15 residues. The chain's CDR3 is CAWGNRDRSQETQYF. In DNA, the CDR3 is TGTGCCTGGGGGAACCGGGACAGGTCCCAAGAGACCCAGTACTTC.

The chain links TRBV5-6 to TRBJ1-3, with D uncertain. The V and J ends lost 0 bases and 4 bases respectively, with 8 bases between them. Germline values: CDR1 SGHDT, CDR2 YYEEEE. The CDR3 is 14 amino acids. This CDR3 reads CASSLGAGGNTIYF. Written as DNA, the CDR3 is TGTGCCAGCAGCTTGGGGGCAGGCGGAAACACCATATATTTT.

This chain joins TRBV5-1 and TRBJ2-2; weak D call: TRBD2 (5 bases). The CDR3 is 17 residues long. Germline loops: CDR1 SGHRS, CDR2 YFSETQ. V was cut by 4 bases and J by 8 bases, with 24 bases left in between. The CDR3 loop is CASSLPISGDPVGELFF. The CDR3 DNA reads TGCGCCAGCAGCCTACCTATCAGCGGAGACCCTGTGGGGGAGCTGTTTTTT. Full variable domain (missing parts from reference TRBV5-1 and TRBJ2-2): KAGVTQTPRYLIKTRGQQVTLSCSPISGHRSVSWYQQTPGQGLQFLFEYFSETQRNKGNFPGRFSGRQFSNSRSEMNVSTLELGDSALYLCASSLPISGDPVGELFFGEGSRLTVL.

This chain links TRBV6-1 with TRBJ1-2; maybe TRBD1 (5 bases). Germline loops: CDR1 MNHNS, CDR2 SASEGT. There are 14 residues in the CDR3. Between the trimmed V and J ends, which lost 4 bases and 10 bases, there was a span of 19 bases. The CDR3, as DNA: TGTGCCAGCAGTGTACAGGAGGGCGTTTTAGTCTACACCTTC. Protein product: CASSVQEGVLVYTF.

The rearrangement uses TRBV5-1 and TRBJ2-5; tentatively, D is TRBD2 (5 bases). The V end lost 4 bases, the J end lost 5 bases, and 9 bases lay between the germline ends. The CDR3 is 12 residues long. CDR1 is SGHRS and CDR2 is YFSETQ in the germline V gene. DNA for the CDR3: TGCGCCAGCAGCCCCCGCGGGGAGACCCAGTACTTC. Translating gives CASSPRGETQYF.

V gene TRBV7-2 combines with J gene TRBJ1-1; D not certain. Germline CDR1 is SGHTA and CDR2 is FQGNSA. This CDR3 spans 15 amino acids. The V and J ends lost 6 bases and 1 base respectively, with 15 bases between them. CDR3 nucleotide sequence: TGTGCCAGCAGTCTACCCGCCCGGGGGAACACTGAAGCTTTCTTT. As protein: CASSLPARGNTEAFF.

To note about this clone: A read error may produce the germline difference seen at one junction end. The chain employs TRBV6-1 and TRBJ2-1; TRBD2 might be the D (6 bases). The CDR3 is 12 residues long. Germline V lookup: CDR1 MNHNS, CDR2 SASEGT. As DNA, the CDR3 is TGTGCCAGCAGTGAAGCCGGGCTAGCGTGGCTCTTC. Translated: CASSEAGLAWLF.

The rearrangement uses TRBV9 and TRBJ1-1, with TRBD1 identical over 8 bases. Per germline, CDR1 SGDLS and CDR2 YYNGEE. The CDR3 sequence is 13 residues long. V dropped 9 bases and J dropped 2; count of bases not matched to a gene: 6. The chain's CDR3 is CATSTGVNTEAFF. CDR3 DNA: TGTGCCACCTCGACAGGGGTCAACACTGAAGCTTTCTTT.

This chain joins TRBV5-1 and TRBJ2-3, with D perhaps matching TRBD2 (5 bases). The CDR3 extends over 11 amino acids. Germline V CDR1 and CDR2: SGHRS, YFSETQ. Deletions cut 5 bases from V and 14 bases from J, with 15 bases between. The CDR3 nucleotides are TGCGCCAGCAGTCTCGCCTCGGGGTGGTATTTT. Protein product: CASSLASGWYF.

V and J are TRBV5-8 and TRBJ2-7; D perhaps matches TRBD1 (6 bases). From germline, CDR1 is SGHTS and CDR2 YDEGEE. Deletions cut 4 bases from V and 3 bases from J, with 17 bases between. CDR3 size: 15 residues. This CDR3 reads CASSRAGQPIYEQYF. CDR3 sequence (DNA): TGTGCCAGCAGCCGGGCTGGACAGCCCATCTACGAGCAGTACTTC.

In DNA, the CDR3 is TGTGCCAGCTCATTCCGGGACAGGGGATCCACCGGGGAGCTGTTTTTT. Translating gives CASSFRDRGSTGELFF. The chain recombines TRBV18 with TRBJ2-2, with 10 bases fitting TRBD1. Germline trimming cut 5 bases from V and 4 bases from J; bases unmatched to any gene: 7. CDR3 length: 16 residues. The germline gives CDR1 KGHSH, CDR2 LQKENI.

The V and J genes are TRBV7-9 and TRBJ1-4; D is uncertain. V lost 5 bases and J lost 17, with 18 bases in between. Looked up from germline, CDR1 is SEHNR and CDR2 is FQNEAQ (reference sequence). The CDR3 totals 12 residues. The CDR3 region is CASSQAAGRLFF. The CDR3 DNA reads as TGTGCCAGCAGCCAAGCGGCCGGCAGGCTATTTTTT.

The rearrangement uses TRBV9 and TRBJ1-2; 10 bases line up with TRBD1. CDR1 SGDLS and CDR2 YYNGEE come from the germline V gene. This CDR3 region has 17 residues. Losses at the gene ends were 4 bases for V and 5 bases for J; bases not matched to a gene: 14. The CDR3 sequence is CASSPRGTGALLYGYTF. In DNA form, the CDR3 reads TGTGCCAGCAGCCCTCGGGGGACAGGGGCGCTTCTTTATGGCTACACCTTC.

CDR3 residues: CASSLGSFTVNTEAFF. The CDR3 DNA is TGCGCCAGCAGCTTGGGTAGTTTTACCGTGAACACTGAAGCTTTCTTT. The genes are TRBV5-1 and TRBJ1-1; the D is unclear. V was shortened by 0 bases and J by 0 bases, with 12 bases between the two germline ends. The CDR3 sequence is 16 residues long. Germline assignment: CDR1 SGHRS and CDR2 YFSETQ.

CDR3 protein: CASSFMSGETQYF. CDR3 in DNA: TGTGCCAGCAGTTTTATGTCAGGAGAGACCCAGTACTTC. V is TRBV27 and J is TRBJ2-5; D is uncertain. Germline lookup yields CDR1 MNHEY and CDR2 SMNVEV (reference sequence). The ends were cut back, 3 bases at V and 4 bases at J, with 9 bases in the middle. This CDR3 is built from 13 residues.

This chain links TRBV10-3 with TRBJ2-2; 7 positions agree with TRBD2. The trim removed 3 bases at V and 5 bases at J, leaving 6 bases unmatched. The CDR3 is 15 amino acids. CDR1 ENHRY and CDR2 SYGVKD come from the germline V gene. CDR3 DNA sequence: TGTGCCATCAGTGAAGGGACTACGGTGACCGGGGAGCTGTTTTTT. Its translation: CAISEGTTVTGELFF.

The chain employs TRBV15 and TRBJ2-7; 8 bases match TRBD1. There are 15 residues in the CDR3. Germline V gives CDR1 LNHNV, CDR2 YYDKDF (reference sequence). Germline trimming cut 1 base from V and 3 bases from J; bases unmatched to any gene: 5. The CDR3 loop reads CATSRVSTGGYEQYF. The CDR3 nucleotides are TGTGCCACCAGCAGAGTGTCTACAGGGGGCTACGAGCAGTACTTC.